Below are 18 T cell receptor beta chains sequenced from a single sample in a study of molecular identifiers for immune sequencing clone quantification. A single record per CDR3 protein comes from TCRdb applying MiXCR to the PCR reads. The sample has about 510,000 distinct CDR3 sequences, 20% to 25% seen once. Sequenced sample: naive CD8+ T cells from blood, with Jurkat cell RNA spiked in. The subset was: FACS-sorted CD8+CD4-CCR7+CD45RA+ naive T cells. These receptors were obtained from a human donor in good health. Some libraries in this study had Jurkat cell RNA spiked in.

V and J are TRBV15 and TRBJ2-7; D remains unclear. V was trimmed by 1 base and J by 5 bases, leaving 12 bases between them. CDR1 and CDR2 from the germline V gene are LNHNV and YYDKDF (reference sequence). This CDR3 is built from 14 residues. CDR3 bases: TGTGCCACCAGCAGAGGGACCGACGAGGACGAGCAGTACTTC. Its translation is CATSRGTDEDEQYF.

Comment on this clonotype: A read error is possible here, since a much larger clone lies one base away. The chain couples TRBV4-1 to TRBJ2-3, with 8 bases fitting TRBD1. From germline, CDR1 is MGHRA and CDR2 YSYEKL. CDR3 length equals 16 residues. As DNA, the CDR3 is TGCGCCAGCAGCCAGTCCGGACAGGGTGTTGCAGATACGCGGTATTTT. This translates into CASSQSGQGVADTRYF.

V usage is TRBV6-2 or TRBV6-3 and J usage is TRBJ1-5; D perhaps matches TRBD1 (6 bases). Germline V CDR1 and CDR2: MNHEY, SVGEGT. V gave up 0 bases and J gave up 5 bases, with 26 bases separating them. The CDR3 has 20 residues. The chain's CDR3 is CASSYSTAQGLEKLYQPQHF. As DNA, the CDR3 is TGTGCCAGCAGTTACTCGACTGCACAGGGTCTCGAAAAACTATATCAGCCCCAGCATTTT.

This clonotype was picked up many times. The rearrangement uses TRBV12-3 or TRBV12-4 and TRBJ1-2; D unclear. The V end lost 5 bases, the J end lost 9 bases, and 10 bases lay between the germline ends. CDR3 size: 11 residues. The DNA for the CDR3 is TGTGCCAGCAGTCTAGGGATTCGCTACACCTTC. Its protein is CASSLGIRYTF.

There are a few counts of this clonotype. V and J are TRBV7-9 and TRBJ2-7; D remains unclear. The CDR3 runs to 15 residues. V gave up 1 base and J gave up 1 base, with 11 bases separating them. Germline loops: CDR1 SEHNR, CDR2 FQNEAQ (reference sequence). The CDR3 DNA is TGTGCCAGCAGCTTAGACATTGGCAGTTCCTACGAGCAGTACTTC. This encodes CASSLDIGSSYEQYF.

The sample holds a few counts of this clonotype. V is TRBV12-3 or TRBV12-4 and J is TRBJ2-5; D is possibly TRBD1 (6 bases). The CDR3 extends over 15 amino acids. V dropped 5 bases and J dropped 2 bases, with 15 bases sitting between them. The CDR3 DNA follows: TGTGCCAGCAGTAGTGGGGAAGGGGGACAAGAGACCCAGTACTTC. Its translation is CASSSGEGGQETQYF.

Notes on this clonotype: The final CDR3 position lacks the conserved phenylalanine or tryptophan, pointing to a likely read error. J is TRBJ2-1 and V is TRBV4-3; 7 bases match TRBD2. Germline CDR1 is LGHNA and CDR2 is YSLEER. The length of the CDR3 is 17 residues. The trim removed 0 bases at V and 3 bases at J, leaving 8 bases unmatched. In nucleotides, the CDR3 is TGCGCCAGCAGCCAAGATATCGCGGGAGCGGGCTACAATGAGCAGTTCCTC. Translating it yields CASSQDIAGAGYNEQFL.

Worth noting for this clonotype: Germline is not matched at one junction end, which may reflect a read error. The CDR3 region is CASGGRGGYDYTF. The CDR3 DNA reads TGTGCCAGCGGCGGCAGGGGAGGGTATGACTACACCTTC. The V and J genes are TRBV2 and TRBJ1-2; TRBD1 might be the D (6 bases). Per germline, CDR1 SNHLY and CDR2 FYNNEI. This CDR3 contains 13 residues.

This clonotype was seen only a few times. The chain recombines TRBV9 with TRBJ2-7, with TRBD2 matching over 7 bases. The germline V gene encodes CDR1 SGDLS and CDR2 YYNGEE. After removal of 0 bases from V and 4 bases from J, the junction contained 7 bases not matched to a gene. The length of the CDR3 is 15 residues. CDR3: CASSVDDGGWYEQYF. CDR3 DNA: TGTGCCAGCAGCGTAGATGACGGGGGGTGGTACGAGCAGTACTTC.

This clonotype came up many times. The V call is TRBV27, the J call TRBJ2-5; 10 bases line up with TRBD2. In germline, CDR1 is MNHEY, CDR2 SMNVEV (reference sequence). J was trimmed by 1 base and V by 0 bases; bases with no gene match: 5. This CDR3 is built from 17 residues. The CDR3 DNA is TGTGCCAGCAGTTTATCCCTTTGGACTAGCGGCCAAGAGACCCAGTACTTC. As protein: CASSLSLWTSGQETQYF.

The chain employs TRBV7-2 and TRBJ1-2; no reliable D call. Trimming shortened V by 1 base and J by 4 bases, and 19 bases separated the two germline ends. The CDR3 is made up of 17 amino acids. The germline CDR1 and CDR2 sequences are SGHTA and FQGNSA. The CDR3 DNA reads as TGTGCCAGCAGCTTAGTTCCCCCCTTTCAGTCCGCCTATGGCTACACCTTC. It is translated as CASSLVPPFQSAYGYTF.

Notes on this clonotype: Compared with germline, one end of the junction differs, possibly owing to a read error. The gene calls are TRBV27 and TRBJ1-5; D call uncertain. Germline-derived CDR1 and CDR2 are MNHEY and SMNVEV (reference sequence). The CDR3 is made up of 13 amino acids. The CDR3 sequence: CASSPYLNQPRHF. For the CDR3, the DNA is TGTGCCAGCAGTCCCTACCTCAATCAGCCCCGGCATTTT.

This clonotype was seen at least ten times. This chain links TRBV4-1 with TRBJ2-7; no clear D gene. Per the germline V gene, CDR1 is MGHRA and CDR2 is YSYEKL. Trimming pared 1 base from V and 1 base from J, leaving 5 bases between. This CDR3 contains 13 residues. The CDR3 sequence is CASSQVKSYEQYF. As DNA, the CDR3 is TGCGCCAGCAGCCAAGTGAAGTCCTACGAGCAGTACTTC.

This clonotype was counted ten times or more. CDR3: CASSPDSSHTQYF. The CDR3 nucleotides read TGCGCCAGCAGCCCGGACAGTAGCCATACGCAGTATTTT. This rearrangement joins TRBV5-1 to TRBJ2-3; tentative D call: TRBD1 (6 bases). V gave up 4 bases and J gave up 7 bases, with 13 bases separating them. This CDR3 is built from 13 residues. From germline, CDR1 is SGHRS and CDR2 YFSETQ.

DNA for the CDR3: TGTGCCAGCAGTGGTCGACAGGGGGGCATGCAGGTCAATCAGCCCCAGCATTTT. Protein sequence: CASSGRQGGMQVNQPQHF. The V gene is TRBV25-1, the J gene TRBJ1-5, with 9 bases that match TRBD1. After removal of 4 bases from V and 3 bases from J, the junction contained 13 bases not matched to a gene. Germline CDR1 MGHDK, CDR2 SYGVNS. This CDR3 spans 18 amino acids.

In its sample, this clonotype was seen a few times. The rearrangement joins TRBV5-1 to TRBJ2-5, with 8 bases fitting TRBD2. CDR3 length: 16 amino acids. The germline V gene encodes CDR1 SGHRS and CDR2 YFSETQ. Trimming removed 2 bases from V and 1 base from J; junction bases left unmatched: 7. The CDR3 loop is CASSFYGGETQETQYF. The CDR3, as DNA: TGCGCCAGCAGCTTCTACGGGGGGGAAACCCAAGAGACCCAGTACTTC.

Note on this clonotype: A read error is possible here, since a much larger clone lies one base away. J is TRBJ2-7 and V is TRBV7-2; D is unclear. The CDR3 has 14 amino acids. Trimming took off 3 bases at V and 2 bases at J, with 11 bases between the two ends. Germline CDR1 and CDR2: SGHTA and FQGNSA. CDR3 sequence (DNA): TGTGCCAGCAGCTTGGACGGAAAGACCTACGAGCAGTACTTC. Protein product: CASSLDGKTYEQYF.

This clonotype was counted many times. The V and J genes are TRBV29-1 and TRBJ1-1, with 8 bases that match TRBD1. The V gene end was trimmed by 4 bases and the J gene end by 7 bases; junction bases not matched to a gene: 5. From germline, CDR1 is SQVTM and CDR2 ANQGSEA. The CDR3 covers 12 residues. The CDR3 sequence: CSVVGGQGEAFF. In DNA, the CDR3 is TGCAGCGTTGTTGGCGGACAGGGTGAAGCTTTCTTT.